This T cell receptor beta chain was retrieved from a study of cytomegalovirus exposure and HLA in healthy donors. Study-wide results and caveats: V- and J-gene trimming of TCR beta was linked (in a later analysis) to a missense DCLRE1C variant. Equally common other TCR beta chains were less clonally expanded than HLA-associated ones, a later analysis found.

With 60 Vbeta and 13 Jbeta primers, the PCR was carried out. Sequencing was performed with immunoSEQ multiplex PCR; in TCRdb, only in-frame clones are kept and a portion is missing. This repertoire shows about 120,000 clones, more than 15% found once; its top ten account for about 2.6%. Trimming cost V 5 bases and J 1 base; bases outside gene matches: 1. The CDR3 runs to 13 residues. CDR1 is SGHVS, CDR2 FNYEAQ, per germline. A note on this clone: As yet, its antigen is unknown.

The sequence was obtained from a female donor in good health and CMV-seropositive. The J gene is TRBJ1-1, the V gene TRBV7-6; 7 bases are shared with TRBD1. What was sequenced was PBMCs. In DNA, the CDR3 is TGTGCCAGCAGCCAGGGGGGGAACACTGAAGCTTTCTTT. Encoded protein: CASSQGGNTEAFF.